These 7 T cell receptor beta chains were all obtained from the same sample, sequenced in a study of CD8 T cells in Susac syndrome. RNA totalling 0.5 to 1 ug underwent reverse transcription with random hexamers. TCRdb used MiXCR to reprocess the immunoSEQ multiplex PCR reads, holding one entry per CDR3 protein. The repertoire holds 120,000 to 150,000 distinct CDR3 sequences, with approximately 96% as singletons. The specimen sequenced was CD4+ T cells from PBMCs. The receptors come from a human donor with multiple sclerosis.

This clonotype was seen just once. The rearrangement links TRBV25-1 to TRBJ1-2; TRBD1 is a possible D gene (6 bases). The CDR3 is 14 amino acids. Per the germline V gene, CDR1 is MGHDK and CDR2 is SYGVNS. The V end lost 2 bases, the J end lost 7 bases, and 14 bases lay between the germline ends. The DNA of the CDR3 is TGTGCCAGCAGTGAAACGTACCTGGGGGCTGGCTACACCTTC. This translates into CASSETYLGAGYTF.

The CDR3 protein is CASSPDSQETQYF. The CDR3 nucleotides read TGTGCCAGCAGTCCGGACTCACAAGAGACCCAGTACTTC. The genes are TRBV9 and TRBJ2-5; the D gene is possibly TRBD2 (5 bases). V lost 5 bases and J lost 2, with 10 bases in between. Per germline, CDR1 SGDLS and CDR2 YYNGEE. This CDR3 has 13 amino acids.

This chain connects TRBV20-1 to TRBJ1-2, with TRBD1 as a possible D gene (5 bases). CDR1 and CDR2 (germline): DFQATT, SNEGSKA (reference sequence). CDR3 size: 12 residues. V lost 6 bases and J lost 2, with 10 bases in between. In DNA form, the CDR3 reads TGCAGTGCGCGGGACTGGAACTATGGCTACACCTTC. Translated, it gives CSARDWNYGYTF.

The rearrangement joins TRBV7-9 to TRBJ1-6; D is uncertain. CDR3 size: 12 residues. Trimming cost V 5 bases and J 13 bases, with 12 bases left between them. Germline lookup yields CDR1 SEHNR and CDR2 FQNEAQ (reference sequence). CDR3 region: CASSRTSPPLHF. CDR3 DNA: TGTGCCAGCAGCAGGACGTCGCCGCCCCTCCACTTT.

V usage is TRBV27 and J usage is TRBJ2-7; perhaps TRBD2 as D (6 bases). V was cut by 6 bases and J by 1 base, with 16 bases left in between. The germline CDR1 and CDR2 sequences are MNHEY and SMNVEV (reference sequence). The CDR3 has 15 residues. The DNA of the CDR3 is TGTGCCAGCAGGCCTTTAGCGGAGCTGTCCTACGAGCAGTACTTC. Protein sequence: CASRPLAELSYEQYF.

The chain uses TRBV25-1 and TRBJ2-2; the match to TRBD1 covers 7 bases. Germline V gene data show CDR1 as MGHDK and CDR2 as SYGVNS. J lost 1 base, V lost 4 bases, and 3 bases had no gene match. The CDR3 loop spans 15 amino acids. The CDR3 reads CASSVGQVNTGELFF. The CDR3 region has the DNA TGTGCCAGCAGTGTCGGACAGGTGAACACCGGGGAGCTGTTTTTT. Full variable domain (outside the CDR3, taken from reference TRBV25-1 and TRBJ2-2): EADIYQTPRYLVIGTGKKITLECSQTMGHDKMYWYQQDPGMELHLIHYSYGVNSTEKGDLSSESTVSRIRTEHFPLTLESARPSHTSQYLCASSVGQVNTGELFFGEGSRLTVL.

About this clonotype: The DNA is left out, because the CDR3 cannot be placed on it with certainty; the CDR3 is given as TCRdb lists it. The V and J genes are TRBV6-5 and TRBJ1-2. The CDR3 spans 13 amino acids, including both terminal residues. Germline V gene lookup returns CDR1 MNHEY and CDR2 SVGAGI. This CDR3 is CASSSSSLGGYTF.